This is a list of T cell receptor beta chains from one sample in a study of blood T cell repertoires in COVID-19. Libraries were prepared by immunoSEQ multiplex PCR; TCRdb keeps only in-frame clonotypes and omits some of them. The data contain fewer than 200,000 clones, roughly 80% of them singletons. The material sequenced was peripheral blood. Receptors were obtained from a man in his 60s with acute or convalescent COVID-19. The CDR3 runs from the conserved cysteine through the conserved F or W. Each record gives: D gene, clone size, J gene, V gene, CDR3 DNA, CDR3 protein. The D gene is left open where the match is weak. Clone size, where shown, is once, few, many, or a class for clones that have expanded.

>NA|NA|TRBJ1-2|TRBV7-9
TGTGCCAGCAGCTTAGGCAGGCAGGCTGTTCGACCTAACTATGGCTACACCTTC
CASSLGRQAVRPNYGYTF
>NA|NA|TRBJ1-2|TRBV2
TGTGCCAGCAGTGCCCACAGGGAGTATGGCTACACCTTC
CASSAHREYGYTF
>NA|NA|TRBJ1-6|TRBV12-5
TGTGCTAGTGCCCCCTCAGGGGCGAACAATTCACCCCTCCACTTT
CASAPSGANNSPLHF
>TRBD1|NA|TRBJ2-7|TRBV16
TGTGCCAGCAGCCAATGGGGCCTATGGACAGGTACCTACGAGCAGTACTTC
CASSQWGLWTGTYEQYF
>NA|NA|TRBJ2-1|TRBV7-2
TGTGCCAGCAGCTTACGTGCCGGGGAAGGGTACAATGAGCAGTTCTTC
CASSLRAGEGYNEQFF
>NA|NA|TRBJ2-1|TRBV10-3
TGTGCCATCAGTGAGTCGATCTTACGGCAGGGGAGCAGGGGCGAGCAGTTCTTC
CAISESILRQGSRGEQFF
>TRBD2|NA|TRBJ2-1|TRBV3-1/TRBV3-2
TGTGCCAGCAGCCTGAGACTAGCGGGAGGCGTTGAGCAGTTCTTC
CASSLRLAGGVEQFF
>NA|NA|TRBJ1-1|TRBV6-5
TGTGCCTGCTGCCGGACGGGAGGGAACACTGAAGCTTTCTTT
CACCRTGGNTEAFF
>TRBD1|NA|TRBJ2-7|TRBV27
TGTGCCAGCAGTTCTACCCGGGACAGGACACTTTACGAGCAGTACTTC
CASSSTRDRTLYEQYF
>TRBD1|NA|TRBJ2-7|TRBV3-1/TRBV3-2
TGTGCCAGCAGCCTTATGGGACAGGGTAACGAGCAGTACTTC
CASSLMGQGNEQYF
>NA|few|TRBJ2-1|TRBV24-1
TGTGCCACCAGTGAACATAAACAGGTCTACAATGAGCAGTTCTTC
CATSEHKQVYNEQFF
>TRBD2|NA|TRBJ2-3|TRBV5-1
TGCGCCAGCAGCCCGGGACTAGCGGGGGCAGATACGCAGTATTTT
CASSPGLAGADTQYF
>TRBD1|NA|TRBJ1-1|TRBV6-5
TGTGCCAGCAGGAGATATGACAGGGCTGGTGAAGCTTTCTTT
CASRRYDRAGEAFF
>NA|NA|TRBJ2-7|TRBV3-1/TRBV3-2
TGTGCCAGCAGCCCGCTCTCGGGCTACGAGCAGTACTTC
CASSPLSGYEQYF
>TRBD1|few|TRBJ1-2|TRBV19
TGTGCCAGTAGTCCCCGGACAGGGGTGGGAGGCTACACCTTC
CASSPRTGVGGYTF
>NA|NA|TRBJ1-4|TRBV4-1
TGCGCCAGCAGCCGAGGGGGAGACAGACGTGGTTCTAATGAAAAACTGTTTTTT
CASSRGGDRRGSNEKLFF
>NA|NA|TRBJ1-2|TRBV6-5
TGTGCCAGCAGCCCCCGGGGCTATGGCTACACCTTC
CASSPRGYGYTF
>TRBD1|NA|TRBJ2-1|TRBV6-5
TGTGCCAGCAGCCTCGGACAGGGAAAGGAGCAGTTCTTC
CASSLGQGKEQFF
>NA|NA|TRBJ1-6|TRBV4-3
TGCGCCAGCAGCCAAGAAGGAACAGGCGACTATAATTCACCCCTCCACTTT
CASSQEGTGDYNSPLHF
>NA|NA|TRBJ2-6|TRBV7-8
TGTGCCAGCAGCTTCCCCGGACAGGGACTAAGGGACGGGGCCAACGTCCTGACTTTC
CASSFPGQGLRDGANVLTF
>NA|NA|TRBJ1-1|TRBV30
TGTGCCTGGAGTGTACTTAGTGAAGCTTTCTTT
CAWSVLSEAFF
>NA|once|TRBJ2-7|TRBV20-1
TGCAGTGCTAGTAGTCTGCCGGGAGTATCGGCCTACGAGCAGTACTTC
CSASSLPGVSAYEQYF
>NA|NA|TRBJ2-7|TRBV4-2
TGTGCCAGCAGCCTTTTAGGGGGGGCGCACTACGAGCAGTACTTC
CASSLLGGAHYEQYF
>TRBD1|NA|TRBJ1-5|TRBV10-3
TGTGCCACGGGGAGTCAGGGGGGTGGCAATCAGCCCCAGCATTTT
CATGSQGGGNQPQHF
>NA|NA|TRBJ2-5|TRBV27
TGTGCCAGCAGCCCTTCGATACCAGGGTTAACCCCCCAGTACTTC
CASSPSIPGLTPQYF
>TRBD2|NA|TRBJ2-7|TRBV20-1
TGCAGTGCTAGTCGGGGGGAGGATCCCTACGAGCAGTACTTC
CSASRGEDPYEQYF
>NA|NA|TRBJ1-2|TRBV4-3
TGCGCCAGCAGCCAAGAGGGGCCTTATGGCTACACCTTC
CASSQEGPYGYTF
>NA|medium-sized|TRBJ2-1|TRBV19
TGTGCCAAGATACGAGGAATCCACAATGAGCAGTTCTTC
CAKIRGIHNEQFF
>NA|few|TRBJ2-2|TRBV19
TGTGCCAGTAGTGGAAGGGTTTGGAGGTCTCGCACCGGGGAGCTGTTTTTT
CASSGRVWRSRTGELFF
>TRBD1|NA|TRBJ2-5|TRBV5-1
TGCGCCAGCAGCTGGGCCAAAACGACAGGGGAGACCCAGTACTTC
CASSWAKTTGETQYF
>TRBD1|NA|TRBJ1-2|TRBV6-4
TGTGCCAGCAGTCTGACAGGGGGTTGGGGCTACACCTTC
CASSLTGGWGYTF
>NA|NA|TRBJ1-4|TRBV5-6
TGTGCCAGCAGCTTGGACGGCCAAGCTAAGCGAAAACTGTTTTTT
CASSLDGQAKRKLFF
>NA|NA|TRBJ2-1|TRBV5-1
TGCGCCAGCAGCTTGTTCCCAGGAAACAATGAGCAGTTCTTC
CASSLFPGNNEQFF
>NA|few|TRBJ2-2|TRBV7-8
TGTGCCAGCAGCAGACCACTTGACTCCAGGAACACCGGGGAGCTGTTTTTT
CASSRPLDSRNTGELFF
>NA|NA|TRBJ1-1|TRBV2
TGTGCCAGCAAAAGGGGCAGGGACACTGAAGCTTTCTTT
CASKRGRDTEAFF
>TRBD2|NA|TRBJ2-3|TRBV11-3
TGTGCCAGCAGCCGACGACTAGCGGGAGGGCCGGTCACAGATACGCAGTATTTT
CASSRRLAGGPVTDTQYF
>NA|NA|TRBJ1-4|TRBV19
TGTGCCAGTAGTACCTTCCAGGGTGGCACTAATGAAAAACTGTTTTTT
CASSTFQGGTNEKLFF
>NA|NA|TRBJ2-7|TRBV4-1
TGCGCCAGCAGCCAAGATTTAAGCCCGGGAGCCCTTTACGAGCAGTACTTC
CASSQDLSPGALYEQYF
>NA|NA|TRBJ1-6|TRBV2
TGTGCCAGCAGACAGGGAGAATCACCCCTCCACTTT
CASRQGESPLHF
>NA|many|TRBJ1-6|TRBV3-1/TRBV3-2
TGTGCCAGCAGCCAAACGGTTCCACCCCTCCACTTT
CASSQTVPPLHF
>TRBD1|NA|TRBJ1-1|TRBV6-4
TGTGCCAGCAGTGACTTAGGGACAGATACTTTCTTT
CASSDLGTDTFF
>TRBD1|once|TRBJ1-1|TRBV5-1
TGCGCCAGCAGCCTACAAGGGCAGGGGGCTGGTGAAGCTTTCTTT
CASSLQGQGAGEAFF
>TRBD2|NA|TRBJ2-7|TRBV12-5
TGTGCTAGTGGTTTTGGGACTAGCGGGGTATACGAGCAGTACTTC
CASGFGTSGVYEQYF
>NA|NA|TRBJ1-3|TRBV4-3
TGCGCCAGCAGCCAAGACGAACAGGGTGAGGGCTCTGGAAACACCATATATTTT
CASSQDEQGEGSGNTIYF
>NA|few|TRBJ1-4|TRBV5-1
TGCGCCAGCAGCTTGGACGGGGGATCTAATGAAAAACTGTTTTTT
CASSLDGGSNEKLFF
>NA|NA|TRBJ2-7|TRBV6-5
TGTGCCAGCACCCTACCCAGGCTTTTCTCCTACGAGCAGTACTTC
CASTLPRLFSYEQYF
>NA|NA|TRBJ1-2|TRBV27
TGTGCCAGCAGTCAGACAGGAAACTATGGCTACACCTTC
CASSQTGNYGYTF
>TRBD2|NA|TRBJ2-1|TRBV10-3
TGTGCCATCAGTGGGGTCGGGACTAGCTGGAATGAGCAGTTCTTC
CAISGVGTSWNEQFF
>TRBD1|NA|TRBJ2-1|TRBV2
TGTGCCAGCAGCCCTTACAAGACAGGGGGGTCCGATGAGCAGTTCTTC
CASSPYKTGGSDEQFF
>TRBD2|NA|TRBJ2-3|TRBV19
TGTGCCAGTAGTATAGATCTGCCGACTAGCGGGATCGGTTTGGATACGCAGTATTTT
CASSIDLPTSGIGLDTQYF
>TRBD2|NA|TRBJ2-1|TRBV19
TGTGCCAGTAGTGTAATAGCGGGAGTCAATGAGCAGTTCTTC
CASSVIAGVNEQFF
>TRBD1|NA|TRBJ2-1|TRBV4-1
TGCGCCAGCAGGGACCGGGACAGGGAGAGCAATGAGCAGTTCTTC
CASRDRDRESNEQFF